This passage covers 29 T cell receptor beta chains from one sample sequenced in a study of blood T cell repertoires in COVID-19. Libraries were prepared by immunoSEQ multiplex PCR; TCRdb keeps only in-frame clonotypes and omits some of them. The sample consists of hundreds of thousands of clones, about 84% of them appearing once. Sequenced material: peripheral blood. All receptors derive from a woman aged 80 or older with COVID-19, enrolled during active disease.

The rearrangement joins TRBV7-2 to TRBJ1-3; 10 bases align to TRBD1. Germline CDR1 SGHTA, CDR2 FQGNSA. This CDR3 has 16 residues. The V segment lost 3 bases and the J segment 5 bases; nucleotides outside the gene matches: 7. The CDR3 loop reads CASSFPGQGFRNTIYF. The CDR3 DNA is TGTGCCAGCAGCTTCCCGGGACAGGGGTTTAGAAACACCATATATTTT.

The V call is TRBV14, the J call TRBJ2-1; a possible D gene is TRBD1 (6 bases). The V and J ends lost 1 base and 8 bases respectively, with 12 bases between them. The CDR3 length is 14 residues. Germline V gene sequence: CDR1 SGHDN, CDR2 FVKESK. In DNA, the CDR3 is TGTGCCAGCAGCCAAGTTGGTGAGGGGGATGAGCAGTTCTTC. Protein: CASSQVGEGDEQFF.

The CDR3 nucleotides are TGCGCCAGCAGCCACCCAGGGGATGGCAATCAGCCCCAGCATTTT. Translation: CASSHPGDGNQPQHF. This chain uses TRBV4-1 with TRBJ1-5; D is possibly TRBD1 (6 bases). Germline-derived CDR1 and CDR2 are MGHRA and YSYEKL. The CDR3 extends over 15 amino acids. V dropped 3 bases and J dropped 2 bases, with 11 bases sitting between them.

This clone occurred a few times. The genes are TRBV5-1 and TRBJ1-2; 7 bases are shared with TRBD1. CDR1 and CDR2 from the germline V gene are SGHRS and YFSETQ. Losses at the gene ends were 4 bases for V and 6 bases for J; bases not matched to a gene: 6. The CDR3 consists of 13 residues. The CDR3 is CASSIHTGDGYTF. The CDR3 DNA reads as TGCGCCAGCAGCATTCATACAGGGGATGGCTACACCTTC.

As DNA, the CDR3 is TGTGCCAGCAGCTTAGATGGGGGGAGCGAGACCCAGTACTTC. Its translation: CASSLDGGSETQYF. The chain recombines TRBV11-2 with TRBJ2-5, with a possible D match to TRBD2 (6 bases). The CDR3 covers 14 residues. The ends were cut back, 0 bases at V and 5 bases at J, with 10 bases in the middle. Germline-derived CDR1 and CDR2 are SGHAT and FQNNGV. Full variable domain (missing parts from reference TRBV11-2 and TRBJ2-5): EAGVAQSPRYKIIEKRQSVAFWCNPISGHATLYWYQQILGQGPKLLIQFQNNGVVDDSQLPKDRFSAERLKGVDSTLKIQPAKLEDSAVYLCASSLDGGSETQYFGPGTRLLVL.

The chain recombines TRBV7-9 with TRBJ1-4; no firm D call. With 3 bases removed from V and 4 bases from J, the gap between germline ends came to 6 bases. Germline-derived CDR1 and CDR2 are SEHNR and FQNEAQ (reference sequence). The CDR3 is 13 residues long. Here the CDR3 DNA reads TGTGCCAGCAGCTTTAGTGGTAATGAAAAACTGTTTTTT. This encodes CASSFSGNEKLFF.

The rearrangement uses TRBV7-9 and TRBJ1-6, with D perhaps TRBD1 (5 bases). The CDR3 spans 15 residues. V dropped 5 bases and J dropped 7 bases, with 15 bases sitting between them. From germline, CDR1 is SEHNR and CDR2 FQNEAQ (reference sequence). DNA of the CDR3: TGTGCCAGCAGCCCCTCGGGGGTCCTAAATTCACCCCTCCACTTT. Translation gives CASSPSGVLNSPLHF.

This clone was counted only a few times. The chain uses TRBV10-3 and TRBJ1-6, with TRBD1 as a possible D gene (6 bases). CDR1 and CDR2 from the germline V gene are ENHRY and SYGVKD. Trimming took off 6 bases at V and 5 bases at J, with 11 bases between the two ends. The CDR3 totals 14 residues. The CDR3 coding sequence is TGTGCCATCAGGACAGGCACGGATAATTCACCCCTCCACTTT. This sequence encodes CAIRTGTDNSPLHF.

This clone was found a few times. The gene calls are TRBV2 and TRBJ1-1; the D gene is possibly TRBD1 (5 bases). Germline assignment: CDR1 SNHLY and CDR2 FYNNEI. The germline V and J ends were trimmed by 4 bases and 1 base, with 13 bases remaining between them. The CDR3 extends over 15 amino acids. The DNA of the CDR3 is TGTGCCAGCAGTGCCCAGGGAGGGAGGAACACTGAAGCTTTCTTT. Translated: CASSAQGGRNTEAFF.

This sequence joins TRBV24-1 and TRBJ2-2, with 9 bases lining up with TRBD1. Germline V gives CDR1 KGHDR, CDR2 SFDVKD. The V segment lost 8 bases and the J segment 2 bases; nucleotides outside the gene matches: 8. This CDR3 comprises 16 residues. The CDR3 sequence is CATTTGGFLNTGELFF. CDR3 bases: TGTGCCACCACAACAGGGGGCTTCTTAAACACCGGGGAGCTGTTTTTT.

This chain joins TRBV5-1 and TRBJ2-3; 9 nucleotides line up with TRBD1. V lost 4 bases and J lost 6; bases outside the gene matches: 6. The germline gives CDR1 SGHRS, CDR2 YFSETQ. This CDR3 region has 14 residues. CDR3 residues: CASSVGQGTDTQYF. In DNA, the CDR3 is TGCGCCAGCAGCGTGGGACAGGGAACTGATACGCAGTATTTT. The whole variable domain, filled in from reference TRBV5-1 and TRBJ2-3, reads KAGVTQTPRYLIKTRGQQVTLSCSPISGHRSVSWYQQTPGQGLQFLFEYFSETQRNKGNFPGRFSGRQFSNSRSEMNVSTLELGDSALYLCASSVGQGTDTQYFGPGTRLTVL.

The V and J genes are TRBV6-1 and TRBJ2-7, with 8 bases identical to TRBD1. CDR3 size: 13 residues. CDR1 and CDR2 (germline): MNHNS, SASEGT. V was clipped by 3 bases and J by 9 bases; unmatched bases: 7. CDR3 sequence (DNA): TGTGCCAGCAGTGACGACAGGGGAGGACGGCAGTACTTC. It encodes CASSDDRGGRQYF.

This chain links TRBV7-2 with TRBJ2-3, with D possibly being TRBD2 (5 bases). The length of the CDR3 is 14 residues. Germline assignment: CDR1 SGHTA and CDR2 FQGNSA. Deletions cut 5 bases from V and 1 base from J, with 10 bases between. CDR3 loop: CASSQQAGTDTQYF. The CDR3 region has the DNA TGTGCCAGCAGCCAACAAGCGGGCACAGATACGCAGTATTTT.

The chain couples TRBV3-1 (or the pseudogene TRBV3-2) to TRBJ2-5; D gene ambiguous. The CDR3 is made up of 12 amino acids. The V end was cut by 0 bases, the J end by 6 bases, with 5 bases between. The germline CDR1 and CDR2 sequences are LGHDT and YNNKEL (reference sequence). The CDR3 here is CASSQEEKTQYF. DNA of the CDR3: TGTGCCAGCAGCCAAGAAGAGAAGACCCAGTACTTC.

On this clone itself: Other DNA sequences within the sample encode an identical CDR3. The rearrangement uses TRBV5-1 and TRBJ1-2, with D perhaps matching TRBD1 (5 bases). The germline V gene encodes CDR1 SGHRS and CDR2 YFSETQ. V was shortened by 4 bases and J by 0 bases, with 10 bases between the two germline ends. The CDR3 is 14 residues long. CDR3 amino acids: CASSLTVPNYGYTF. CDR3 nucleotides: TGCGCCAGCAGCCTGACAGTGCCTAACTATGGCTACACCTTC. Filled out from reference TRBV5-1 and TRBJ1-2, the complete variable domain reads KAGVTQTPRYLIKTRGQQVTLSCSPISGHRSVSWYQQTPGQGLQFLFEYFSETQRNKGNFPGRFSGRQFSNSRSEMNVSTLELGDSALYLCASSLTVPNYGYTFGSGTRLTVV.

This chain joins TRBV4-2 and TRBJ1-1; 8 bases align to TRBD1. This CDR3 is built from 14 residues. Per the germline V gene, CDR1 is LGHNA and CDR2 is YNFKEQ. The V segment lost 4 bases and the J segment 6 bases; nucleotides outside the gene matches: 7. CDR3: CASSPPTGGAEAFF. The CDR3 DNA reads as TGTGCCAGCAGCCCCCCCACAGGGGGGGCTGAAGCTTTCTTT.

The V call is TRBV28, the J call TRBJ1-3; D might be TRBD1 (5 bases). V lost 5 bases and J 2 bases, leaving 16 bases between the germline ends. Looked up from germline, CDR1 is MDHEN and CDR2 is SYDVKM. The CDR3 loop spans 16 amino acids. The CDR3 reads CASSLGGPAAGNTIYF. As DNA, the CDR3 is TGTGCCAGCAGTCTGGGGGGACCGGCGGCTGGAAACACCATATATTTT.

V usage is TRBV4-3 and J usage is TRBJ1-6; D uncertain. The V end lost 1 base, the J end lost 9 bases, and 7 bases lay between the germline ends. The CDR3 runs to 13 residues. Germline V gene lookup returns CDR1 LGHNA and CDR2 YSLEER. Here the CDR3 DNA reads TGCGCCAGCAGCCAAGTAACGAGTTCACCCCTCCACTTT. Amino acid sequence: CASSQVTSSPLHF.

This chain joins TRBV5-6 and TRBJ1-1; a weak D match, TRBD1 (5 bases). This CDR3 contains 14 residues. Germline V gene lookup returns CDR1 SGHDT and CDR2 YYEEEE. With 5 bases removed from V and 1 base from J, the gap between germline ends came to 12 bases. CDR3: CASSLGGKNTEAFF. The CDR3 DNA is TGTGCCAGCAGTCTGGGGGGGAAGAACACTGAAGCTTTCTTT.

The table lists this clone with a count of one. This chain joins TRBV28 and TRBJ2-3; maybe TRBD2 (7 bases). CDR1 is MDHEN, CDR2 SYDVKM, per germline. V was pared by 3 bases and J by 7 bases, with 20 bases between. The CDR3 extends over 16 amino acids. CDR3 sequence: CASSFLGPKGGNTQYF. Here the CDR3 DNA reads TGTGCCAGCAGTTTCCTGGGCCCCAAGGGGGGGAATACGCAGTATTTT.

The V call is TRBV18, the J call TRBJ1-2, with a tentative D call TRBD1 (5 bases). V lost 3 bases, J lost 0 bases, and 11 bases lay in between. The CDR3 is 15 amino acids. Germline values: CDR1 KGHSH, CDR2 LQKENI. This CDR3 reads CASSPGAGTNYGYTF. The CDR3 region has the DNA TGTGCCAGCTCACCGGGTGCAGGGACTAACTATGGCTACACCTTC. Complete variable domain (other parts from reference TRBV18 and TRBJ1-2): NAGVMQNPRHLVRRRGQEARLRCSPMKGHSHVYWYRQLPEEGLKFMVYLQKENIIDESGMPKERFSAEFPKEGPSILRIQQVVRGDSAAYFCASSPGAGTNYGYTFGSGTRLTVV.

This chain uses TRBV5-4 with TRBJ1-6, with 7 positions matching TRBD1. V shed 0 bases and J 10 bases; nucleotides not matched to a gene: 4. CDR1 is SGHNT and CDR2 is YYREEE in the germline V gene (reference sequence). The CDR3 length is 14 residues. The CDR3 reads CASSLAQGGSPLHF. CDR3 nucleotides: TGTGCCAGCAGCTTGGCCCAGGGGGGCTCACCCCTCCACTTT.

The chain is built from TRBV24-1 and TRBJ1-5, with TRBD1 matching 7 bases. Trimming cost V 4 bases and J 11 bases; bases outside gene matches: 7. Germline CDR1 KGHDR, CDR2 SFDVKD. The CDR3 has 13 residues. The chain's CDR3 is CATSDLTGRTQHF. The DNA for the CDR3 is TGTGCCACCAGTGACCTGACAGGGAGGACCCAGCATTTT.

The chain uses TRBV5-1 and TRBJ2-1, with 10 bases matching TRBD1. Per germline, CDR1 SGHRS and CDR2 YFSETQ. Trimming at V came to 3 bases and at J to 9 bases, leaving 9 bases not matched to a gene. The CDR3 is made up of 15 amino acids. CDR3 DNA: TGCGCCAGCAGCTGGACAGGGGGAGGTAGTGGTGAGCAGTTCTTC. Translated: CASSWTGGGSGEQFF.

The chain carries TRBV7-9 and TRBJ1-5; D unresolved. CDR1 SEHNR and CDR2 FQNEAQ come from the germline V gene (reference sequence). V shed 1 base and J shed 1 base, with 14 bases lying between them. The CDR3 spans 17 residues. CDR3 in amino acids: CASSLGLRGYSNQPQHF. The CDR3 bases are TGTGCCAGCAGCTTAGGTCTCAGAGGGTACAGCAATCAGCCCCAGCATTTT.

V is TRBV29-1 and J is TRBJ2-3, with D possibly being TRBD2 (5 bases). The CDR3 is made up of 13 amino acids. Germline CDR1 SQVTM, CDR2 ANQGSEA. V was cut by 3 bases and J by 2 bases, with 9 bases left in between. The CDR3 DNA is TGCAGCGTTGATGTCGGGAACACAGATACGCAGTATTTT. Protein sequence: CSVDVGNTDTQYF.

The CDR3, as DNA: TGCAGCGTTGAAGCCCTGGGTCCCCTCAGGGAGACCCAGTACTTC. As protein: CSVEALGPLRETQYF. The chain links TRBV29-1 to TRBJ2-5; no clear D. This CDR3 is 15 amino acids long. Trimming pared 1 base from V and 5 bases from J, leaving 17 bases between. Germline V CDR1 and CDR2: SQVTM, ANQGSEA.

The V gene is TRBV27, the J gene TRBJ1-5, with D hard to call. Per the germline V gene, CDR1 is MNHEY and CDR2 is SMNVEV (reference sequence). This CDR3 has 13 amino acids. The ends were cut back, 5 bases at V and 9 bases at J, with 14 bases in the middle. The DNA of the CDR3 is TGTGCCAGCAGTGATCCCGTCGAGGGGCCCCAGCATTTT. Protein product: CASSDPVEGPQHF.

This clone was detected only once. J is TRBJ2-3 and V is TRBV11-2, with 10 positions matching TRBD1. The J segment lost 4 bases and the V segment lost 6 bases, leaving 10 bases of the junction unmatched. The length of the CDR3 is 16 residues. CDR1 and CDR2 from the germline V gene are SGHAT and FQNNGV. CDR3 sequence reads: CASRSPTGGISDTQYF. The CDR3 nucleotides read TGTGCCAGCAGAAGTCCGACAGGGGGCATTTCAGATACGCAGTATTTT.